This T cell receptor (beta chain) was found in a study of quantifying T cell responses using KT2 cells. Study-level information: Reverse transcription used primers in the TCR alpha and beta constant regions. The second PCR ran as a qPCR until a predetermined fluorescence threshold was reached.

The sample is PBMC spiked with counted cells of clone KT2. Study results and caveats: KT2 sequence counts showed saturation when very many KT2 cells were spiked in.

The cDNA 3' end received a ligated oligonucleotide with a UMI. An equimolar mix of RC1.1 and RC1.2 primed the beta chain across TRBC1 and TRBC2. Separate processing of TCR alpha and beta chains began at the second PCR. TCRdb fed the UMI-ligation and nested PCR reads into MiXCR, producing one record per CDR3 protein. This sample has approximately 57,000 distinct CDR3 sequences; around an eighth occur once, and the top ten carry roughly 9.9%. Germline lookup yields CDR1 MNHEY and CDR2 SVGAGI. The CDR3 is 13 amino acids. The ends were cut back, 9 bases at V and 3 bases at J, with 15 bases in the middle. In this sample, this clonotype turned up a few times. Its antigen is undetermined.

Sequencing used PBMCs spiked with cells of the T cell clone KT2. This sequence was found in a human donor. The V call is TRBV6-5, the J call TRBJ2-7, with D unclear. The CDR3: CASLDDSGYEQYF. CDR3 nucleotides: TGTGCCAGTTTGGACGACTCGGGCTACGAGCAGTACTTC.